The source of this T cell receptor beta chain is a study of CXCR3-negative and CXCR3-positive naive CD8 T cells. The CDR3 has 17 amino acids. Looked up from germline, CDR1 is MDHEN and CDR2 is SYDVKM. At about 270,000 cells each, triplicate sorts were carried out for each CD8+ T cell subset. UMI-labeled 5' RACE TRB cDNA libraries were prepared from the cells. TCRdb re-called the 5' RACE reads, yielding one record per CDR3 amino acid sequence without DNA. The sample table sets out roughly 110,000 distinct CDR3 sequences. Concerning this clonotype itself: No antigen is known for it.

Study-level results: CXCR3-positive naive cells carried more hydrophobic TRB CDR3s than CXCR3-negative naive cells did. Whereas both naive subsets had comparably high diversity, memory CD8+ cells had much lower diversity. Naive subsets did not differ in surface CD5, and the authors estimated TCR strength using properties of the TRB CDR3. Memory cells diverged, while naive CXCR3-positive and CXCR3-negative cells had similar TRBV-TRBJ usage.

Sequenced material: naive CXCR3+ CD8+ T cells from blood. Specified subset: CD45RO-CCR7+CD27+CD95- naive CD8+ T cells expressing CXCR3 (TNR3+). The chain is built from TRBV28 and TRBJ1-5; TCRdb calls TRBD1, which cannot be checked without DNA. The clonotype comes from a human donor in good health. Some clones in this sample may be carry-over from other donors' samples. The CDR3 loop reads CASHSGYRGGSNQPQHF.